These T cell receptor beta chains were read from a single sample in a study of blood T cell repertoires in COVID-19. Clones were sequenced by immunoSEQ multiplex PCR, and TCRdb holds only the in-frame ones, with some missing. This sample carries about 40,000 clones, around three quarters of them seen once, and the ten largest clones take 33%. Sequencing was done on a sample of peripheral blood. Every receptor here comes from a woman older than 75 with acute or convalescent COVID-19. Each CDR3 is given with its conserved first and last residue. A D gene is named only where the DNA matches it firmly. The size of a clone is reported for some rows only, either as once, few or many, or as a class for expanded clones.

d_call	v_call	clone_size	j_call	cdr3_nt	cdr3_aa
-	TRBV5-4	-	TRBJ2-5	TGTGCCAGCAGCTTGGCGAGGGAAACCCAGTACTTC	CASSLARETQYF
-	TRBV18	few	TRBJ2-5	TGTGCCAGCTCCCCACCGTCTAAACAAGAGACCCAGTACTTC	CASSPPSKQETQYF
TRBD2	TRBV9	-	TRBJ2-7	TGTGCCAGCAGCGTAGGGCTAGCGGGGAACTACGAGCAGTACTTC	CASSVGLAGNYEQYF
TRBD2	TRBV4-3	-	TRBJ2-5	TGCGCCAGCAGCCAAGGGACTAGCGGGAGGGCCGGGGAGACCCAGTACTTC	CASSQGTSGRAGETQYF
-	TRBV5-6	-	TRBJ1-2	TGTGCCAGCAGCTTGGCTCGGCAGGGGTATGGCTACACCTTC	CASSLARQGYGYTF
TRBD2	TRBV5-1	-	TRBJ2-3	TGCGCCAGCAGCGGAACTAGCGGGAGCGCAGATACGCAGTATTTT	CASSGTSGSADTQYF
TRBD1	TRBV7-8	-	TRBJ1-3	TGTGCCAGCAGCCTCCAGGGGGCCCTATCTGGAAACACCATATATTTT	CASSLQGALSGNTIYF
-	TRBV3-1/TRBV3-2	-	TRBJ1-1	TGTGCCAGCAGCTCCAGACAGGCGGGCACTGAAGCTTTCTTT	CASSSRQAGTEAFF
-	TRBV7-9	-	TRBJ1-2	TGTGCCAGCAGCCCTTCAGGGAACTATGGCTACACCTTC	CASSPSGNYGYTF
-	TRBV27	once	TRBJ2-7	TGTGCCAGCAGTCCATCCAAGCGGCCAGGGGCCCACTACGAGCAGTACTTC	CASSPSKRPGAHYEQYF
TRBD1	TRBV5-5	-	TRBJ1-4	TGTGCCAGCAACCTACAGGGGGGGGATGAAAAACTGTTTTTT	CASNLQGGDEKLFF
TRBD2	TRBV4-1	few	TRBJ2-5	TGCGCCAGCAGCCGGGTTCCGGCTAGCGGGAGTCAAGAGACCCAGTACTTC	CASSRVPASGSQETQYF
-	TRBV19	-	TRBJ2-6	TGTGCCAGTAGTTTTCAGTTCTCTGGGGCCAACGTCCTGACTTTC	CASSFQFSGANVLTF
TRBD1	TRBV2	-	TRBJ2-2	TGTGCCAGCAAGGGGACAGGGCGGTTGAACACCGGGGAGCTGTTTTTT	CASKGTGRLNTGELFF
TRBD1	TRBV6-1	-	TRBJ1-5	TGTGCCAGCAGTGAGACAGGGCGGAATCAGCCCCAGCATTTT	CASSETGRNQPQHF
-	TRBV19	many	TRBJ1-3	TGTGCCAGTAGTCAAGCCAGGGTACGTGGAAACACCATATATTTT	CASSQARVRGNTIYF
-	TRBV9	-	TRBJ2-1	TGTGCCAGCAGCGTACAGGGAAATGAGCAGTTCTTC	CASSVQGNEQFF
-	TRBV10-2	-	TRBJ2-7	TGCGCCAGCAGCCTAGCCTACGAGCAGTACTTC	CASSLAYEQYF
-	TRBV5-5	-	TRBJ2-2	TGTGCCAGCAGCTGGCAGGCGAACACCGGGGAGCTGTTTTTT	CASSWQANTGELFF
-	TRBV9	-	TRBJ2-5	TGTGCCAGCAGCCCTCCGACGGGGATAGGGGAGACCCAGTACTTC	CASSPPTGIGETQYF
-	TRBV5-1	-	TRBJ2-2	TGCGCCAGCAGCTTGGTAGCACTCACGAACACCGGGGAGCTGTTTTTT	CASSLVALTNTGELFF
-	TRBV3-1/TRBV3-2	few	TRBJ1-6	TGTGCCAGCGAGGGGGATAGTTCACCCCTCCACTTT	CASEGDSSPLHF
-	TRBV6-2/TRBV6-3	-	TRBJ1-1	TGTGCCAGCAGTAATACAGGGTATCGGTCTGAAGCTTTCTTT	CASSNTGYRSEAFF
-	TRBV6-5	-	TRBJ1-1	TGTGCCAGCAGTTACCCCCAAGGCGGGGGCACTGAAGCTTTCTTT	CASSYPQGGGTEAFF
TRBD1	TRBV2	-	TRBJ1-2	TGTGCCAGCAGGGATACAGGGGGTTATTATGGCTACACCTTC	CASRDTGGYYGYTF
TRBD1	TRBV5-5	-	TRBJ1-2	TGTGCCAGCAGCTTGCAAGTAGGGGGCGTTGGCTACACCTTC	CASSLQVGGVGYTF
-	TRBV5-6	-	TRBJ2-3	TGTGCCAGCGCTAGCAGTTACACGCAGTATTTT	CASASSYTQYF
TRBD1	TRBV11-2	-	TRBJ2-7	TGTGCCAGCAGCCAACAGGGGGGCCCCTACGAGCAGTACTTC	CASSQQGGPYEQYF
-	TRBV11-3	once	TRBJ2-1	TGTGCCAGCAGCTTAGACCTGGACAGTTACAATGAGCAGTTCTTC	CASSLDLDSYNEQFF
-	TRBV12-3/TRBV12-4	-	TRBJ1-2	TGTGCCAGCAGTCACGACAGGCCCTATGGCTACACCTTC	CASSHDRPYGYTF
TRBD2	TRBV4-2	-	TRBJ2-7	TGTGCCAGCAGCCCCACGCCTAGCGGGGGATCCTACGAGCAGTACTTC	CASSPTPSGGSYEQYF
TRBD1	TRBV7-9	-	TRBJ1-2	TGTGCCAGCAGCCCCCGGGACAGGGGGCGTATCGGCTACACCTTC	CASSPRDRGRIGYTF
-	TRBV2	-	TRBJ2-1	TGTGCCAGCAGTGTTTCGAGCGGGCGTTACAATGAGCAGTTCTTC	CASSVSSGRYNEQFF
TRBD2	TRBV9	-	TRBJ2-2	TGTGCCAGCAGCGTAGCTAGCGGCTACACCGGGGAGCTGTTTTTT	CASSVASGYTGELFF
TRBD2	TRBV5-1	-	TRBJ2-1	TGCGCCAGCAGGATGACTAGCGGGAGTGGTGAGCAGTTCTTC	CASRMTSGSGEQFF
-	TRBV2	once	TRBJ1-1	TGTGCCACTAGACAGGAAACGAACACTGAAGCTTTCTTT	CATRQETNTEAFF
TRBD1	TRBV7-2	-	TRBJ1-6	TGTGCCAGCAGCTCAGGGGGGTTGTCGACACCCCTCCACTTT	CASSSGGLSTPLHF
TRBD2	TRBV6-5	-	TRBJ2-1	TGTGCCAGCAGTCGACTAGCGGGAGTACTGAATGAGCAGTTCTTC	CASSRLAGVLNEQFF
-	TRBV9	-	TRBJ2-1	TGTGCCAGCAGCGTAGGGACAACCTACAATGAGCAGTTCTTC	CASSVGTTYNEQFF
TRBD1	TRBV2	-	TRBJ1-2	TGTGCCAGCAGACAGGGGGCGAATGGCTACACCTTC	CASRQGANGYTF
TRBD1	TRBV6-5	-	TRBJ1-1	TGTGCCAGCAGCGCCGGACAGGAATCGTCTGAAGCTTTCTTT	CASSAGQESSEAFF
-	TRBV7-9	-	TRBJ2-7	TGTGCCAGCAGCTCGCGGCCCTTCGCCGAGCAGTACTTC	CASSSRPFAEQYF
TRBD2	TRBV7-9	-	TRBJ2-7	TGTGCCAGCAGCTCCCGACTGGGCGGGAGCTCCTACGAGCAGTACTTC	CASSSRLGGSSYEQYF
TRBD1	TRBV30	-	TRBJ1-2	TGTGCCTGGAGATACAGGGGCGATGGCTACACCTTC	CAWRYRGDGYTF
-	TRBV7-6	-	TRBJ1-3	TGTGCCAGCAGCCCTGGAGGCGGTGGAAACACCATATATTTT	CASSPGGGGNTIYF
-	TRBV6-1	-	TRBJ1-5	TGTGCCAGCAGTGAGAGTGGTAATCAGCCCCAGCATTTT	CASSESGNQPQHF
-	TRBV7-8	-	TRBJ1-1	TGTGCCAGCAGCTCCCGTGGGGAGGGAGGGAACACTGAAGCTTTCTTT	CASSSRGEGGNTEAFF
-	TRBV7-6	-	TRBJ1-6	TGTGCCAGCAGCTCCACCTATAATTCACCCCTCCACTTT	CASSSTYNSPLHF
-	TRBV6-2/TRBV6-3	few	TRBJ1-2	TGTGCCAGCAGTTACTCCATGCGGTCCGGGGGTGCCAACTATGGCTACACCTTC	CASSYSMRSGGANYGYTF